This TCR beta chain was documented in a study of HIV-infected children after antiretroviral therapy interruption (dated by TCRdb to about 2019). Broadly, across the study: Eight children, all with CD4+ count above 500 and viral load below 50 copies/ml, were included, of whom four were on planned treatment interruption and four were on continuous treatment. For the interruption arm, samples were taken at week 0, at week 12, at the end of interruption (week 24 or 48), and roughly 3 years after the study ended. For the continuous-treatment arm, samples from the corresponding weeks 0, 48 and 150 were analyzed. Exposure to EBV and CMV had been recorded for most participating children. The interruption group had a median age of around 9.5 years, and the continuous treatment group had a median age of about 8 years. TCR repertoires were compared between children on planned treatment interruption and children on continuous antiretroviral treatment, alongside thymic output measurements.

This clonotype was counted ten times or more. It has no known antigen specificity. Base qualities were left out, and no much larger clone turns up one base away. Results the study describes overall, beyond this receptor: In naive CD4+ repertoires of PTI patients, reduced CDR3 sharing between time points was observed after interruption began, whereas many sequences were found to be shared between end of interruption and 3 years later. An increase in the naive CD4+ Gini coefficient was observed by the end of treatment interruption, suggesting clonal expansion, and a return to baseline was observed by 3 years. The small number of patients is a limitation of the study, so the data should be interpreted with caution. Sorted CD45RA+ naive cells might include minor non-naive CD45RA+ populations such as EMRA or stem memory cells.

The sample's treatment or condition, from its label and the paper: PENTA 11 planned treatment interruption arm or continuous ART arm. The participants were children from the United Kingdom between 2 and 15 years old who had been on ART with at least three drugs for 24 weeks or longer. Cryopreserved PBMCs with at least 5 million viable cells were required; several candidate patients were excluded for low viable PBMC yield. Using a FACSAria III cell sorter, naive CD4+ CD45RA+ CD45RO- T cells were FACS-sorted out of thawed PBMCs. The sorted cells were fixed, and RNA was then extracted with the RNeasy FFPE kit and afterward with the RNeasy Micro kit. After removal of 4 bases from V and 2 bases from J, the junction retains 11 bases not matched to a gene. CDR3 length: 16 amino acids, cysteine to phenylalanine. Only the CDR3 DNA stays, 48 bases, in frame from base 1. From a lookup of the germline V gene, CDR1 and CDR2 are SGDLS and YYNGEE.

Libraries were constructed by 3' RACE. TCR libraries were constructed from RNA with a 3' RACE protocol that used unique molecular identifiers to correct for PCR amplification bias. Amplicon libraries were pooled in groups of up to about 12 and sequenced on an Illumina MiSeq using v2 2x250 paired-end chemistry. In the source study's methods: Reads were processed with Decombinator to assign V and J genes and CDR3, with barcode-based error and PCR bias correction. Before the Gini coefficient was calculated with the R ineq package, repertoires were subsampled to the same depth. CDR3 similarity was assessed with GLIPH, Hamming distance and a shared triplet metric. The public reads were run again by TCRdb, first through fastp at Q25 and then through MiXCR, and only productive beta chains were kept. Every distinct CDR3 protein forms one entry, paired with its most common genes and DNA. These V and J calls rely on TCRdb rather than the paper's analysis. Across this sample there are approximately 96,000 distinct CDR3 sequences, with under 8% seen only once. The biggest ten clones account for about 1.1% of the sample.

The chain couples TRBV9 to TRBJ2-7; TRBD1 agrees with 8 junctional bases. This TCR was recovered from a pool of human donors with HIV. The material sequenced was CD45RA+ CD4+ T cells from PBMCs, pooled from several time points, taken from a donor given antiretroviral therapy, either interrupted or continuous. This sample's cell subset or site label indicates: naive CD4+ CD45RA+ CD45RO- T cells. The CDR3 sequence is CASSITRQGPTYEQYF. The sequenced DNA: TGTGCCAGCAGCATAACGCGACAGGGGCCGACCTACGAGCAGTACTTC.